The T cell receptor beta chain under discussion was sequenced for a study of blood T cell repertoires in COVID-19. About the research overall: COVID-19 samples, acute and convalescent, were from the United States, Italy and Spain.

Clones were read by immunoSEQ multiplex PCR, and TCRdb kept only the in-frame ones, dropping some. The sample yields 150,000 or so clones, roughly 84% seen once. CDR3 length equals 13 residues. Germline V gene sequence: CDR1 SNHLY, CDR2 FYNNEI. The V gene end was trimmed by 5 bases and the J gene end by 2 bases; junction bases not matched to a gene: 2. Input material: peripheral blood. The receptor was derived from a woman in her sixties or seventies with COVID-19, enrolled during active disease. This chain links TRBV2 with TRBJ1-1; 7 bases match TRBD1. CDR3 coding DNA: TGTGCCAGCAGTCGGGACAGAAACACTGAAGCTTTCTTT. Its protein product is CASSRDRNTEAFF.